What follows is one T cell receptor beta chain and its context. The PCR ran on 60 Vbeta and 13 Jbeta primers. TCRdb's copy holds only in-frame clones and misses some; the assay was immunoSEQ multiplex PCR. This table has 200,000 to 250,000 clones, 60% to 80% appearing once. Germline lookup yields CDR1 LNHDA and CDR2 SQIVND (reference sequence). Trimming left V 3 bases short and J 0 bases short, with 12 bases between. The CDR3 contains 15 residues. These data are taken from a study of cytomegalovirus exposure and HLA in healthy donors. This receptor was obtained from a woman aged 25 to 45 in good health and CMV-seronegative. The rearrangement links TRBV19 to TRBJ2-7; a weak D match, TRBD1 (7 bases). The specimen was PBMCs. CDR3 coding DNA: TGTGCCAGTAGTATCAGGGGGGCCCTCTCCTACGAGCAGTACTTC. This codes for CASSIRGALSYEQYF.